The 29 T cell receptor beta chains in this list originate from one sample, sequenced in a study of T cells in Graves' hyperthyroidism and ophthalmopathy (dated by TCRdb to 2018 to 2020). Library prep was done by multiplex PCR. The instrument was an Illumina HiSeq 2000. The TCR beta CDR3 regions were amplified from RNA transcripts. A first-round RT-PCR of the TCR CDR3 used the HTBI primer set with the Qiagen OneStep RT-PCR kit. TCRdb reprocessing: public reads trimmed at Q25 with fastp, clones called with MiXCR, in-frame beta chains kept. Identical CDR3 proteins give one entry, which carries the most common genes and DNA. The sample table shows hundreds of thousands of distinct CDR3 sequences, and more than 30% are seen once. 8.9% of the sample goes to the ten largest clones. The sequenced sample consisted of blood. These receptors were taken from a man aged 18 to 29 with Graves' hyperthyroidism.

This clonotype was seen a single time. The V and J genes are TRBV29-1 and TRBJ1-1, with D unresolved. The CDR3 is 13 residues long. Per germline, CDR1 SQVTM and CDR2 ANQGSEA. The V gene lost 7 bases and the J gene lost 1 base, with 13 bases spanning the gap. In nucleotides, the CDR3 is TGCAGCGGTATAGCTCTGAGGAACACTGAAGCTTTCTTT. Its translation: CSGIALRNTEAFF.

The chain combines TRBV11-2 with TRBJ1-4; 9 bases are shared with TRBD1. The CDR3 spans 15 residues. Germline loops: CDR1 SGHAT, CDR2 FQNNGV. J lost 7 bases, V lost 1 base, and 4 bases had no gene match. CDR3 region: CASSLAGTGFEKLFF. The DNA for the CDR3 is TGTGCCAGCAGCTTAGCCGGGACAGGGTTTGAAAAACTGTTTTTT.

The gene calls are TRBV7-4 and TRBJ1-1, with TRBD1 matching 8 bases. J gave up 3 bases and V 6 bases, and 12 bases lay outside the gene matches. CDR1 and CDR2 (germline): SGHVT, SQSDAQ. The CDR3 is 16 amino acids. The CDR3 DNA follows: TGTGCCAGCAGTTACTCAGCTGGGACAGGATACACTGAAGCTTTCTTT. Protein: CASSYSAGTGYTEAFF.

This clonotype came up once. This chain uses TRBV7-2 with TRBJ1-1; 9 bases are a match to TRBD1. The CDR3 has 15 residues. Germline V gene sequence: CDR1 SGHTA, CDR2 FQGNSA. Unmatched junction bases numbered 3, after V lost 4 bases and J lost 0 bases. The CDR3 DNA sequence: TGTGCCAGCAGCTCACAGGGGGCGCTGAACACTGAAGCTTTCTTT. This translates into CASSSQGALNTEAFF. Looking up the rest from reference TRBV7-2 and TRBJ1-1 gives the full variable domain: GAGVSQSPSNKVTEKGKDVELRCDPISGHTALYWYRQSLGQGLEFLIYFQGNSAPDKSGLPSDRFSAERTGGSVSTLTIQRTQQEDSAVYLCASSSQGALNTEAFFGQGTRLTVV.

Worth noting for this clonotype: A single base separates this from a much larger clone, so it may be a read error. The chain employs TRBV6-6 and TRBJ1-4; possibly TRBD1 for D (6 bases). Trimming took off 0 bases at V and 7 bases at J, with 12 bases between the two ends. The V gene's germline CDR1 is MNHNY and CDR2 SVGAGI (reference sequence). This CDR3 contains 15 residues. The CDR3 nucleotides read TGTGCCAGCAGTTACTCGACAGGCAGGGGTGAAAAACTGTTTTTT. Residues: CASSYSTGRGEKLFF.

This clonotype was observed at least ten times. The rearrangement joins TRBV7-8 to TRBJ1-5, with a possible D match to TRBD1 (5 bases). Germline assignment: CDR1 SGHVS and CDR2 FQNEAQ. CDR3 size: 13 residues. V dropped 4 bases and J dropped 5 bases, with 9 bases sitting between them. The CDR3 spells CASSWDWYQPQHF. The CDR3 DNA follows: TGTGCCAGCAGCTGGGACTGGTATCAGCCCCAGCATTTT.

In DNA form, the CDR3 reads TGTGCCAGCAGCGTAGATGGGGCTAGCAATCAGCCCCAGCATTTT. Its protein product is CASSVDGASNQPQHF. The chain uses TRBV9 and TRBJ1-5; D is perhaps TRBD1 (5 bases). V was shortened by 0 bases and J by 0 bases, with 7 bases between the two germline ends. The CDR3 contains 15 residues. From germline, CDR1 is SGDLS and CDR2 YYNGEE.

On this clonotype: The final CDR3 position lacks the conserved phenylalanine or tryptophan, pointing to a likely read error. V gene TRBV7-2 combines with J gene TRBJ2-7, with D possibly TRBD1 on 5 matching bases. The CDR3 is 15 amino acids. CDR1 and CDR2 from the germline V gene are SGHTA and FQGNSA. CDR3 region: CASNLDSSSSYEQYL. The CDR3 nucleotides read TGTGCCAGCAACTTAGACAGCTCCAGCTCCTACGAGCAGTACCTC.

In its sample, this clonotype was seen a few times. The chain joins TRBV3-1 to TRBJ2-7, with TRBD2 matching 8 bases. CDR3 length: 13 residues. From germline, CDR1 is LGHDT and CDR2 YNNKEL (reference sequence). V gave up 5 bases and J gave up 5 bases; unmatched junction bases: 5. The CDR3 reads CASSDAGGNEQYF. The CDR3 bases are TGTGCCAGCAGCGACGCGGGGGGCAACGAGCAGTACTTC.

The gene calls are TRBV6-5 and TRBJ1-1; D not resolved. With 0 bases removed from V and 0 bases from J, the gap between germline ends came to 11 bases. CDR3 length: 16 residues. Germline CDR1 and CDR2: MNHEY and SVGAGI. CDR3 region: CASSYSAISLNTEAFF. The DNA of the CDR3 is TGTGCCAGCAGTTACTCGGCAATTTCTCTGAACACTGAAGCTTTCTTT.

As concerns this clonotype: One end of the junction does not line up with germline, which may come from a read error. The V gene is TRBV10-1, the J gene TRBJ2-5; D unresolved. The germline CDR1 and CDR2 sequences are WNHNN and SYGVQD (reference sequence). CDR3 length: 14 residues. CDR3 in amino acids: CTSSAWTDQETQYF. For the CDR3, the DNA is TGCACCAGCAGTGCCTGGACGGACCAAGAGACCCAGTACTTC.

A few counts support this clonotype. This chain connects TRBV6-5 to TRBJ1-2; D uncertain. V was trimmed by 2 bases and J by 3 bases, leaving 10 bases between them. Looked up from germline, CDR1 is MNHEY and CDR2 is SVGAGI. The CDR3 totals 14 residues. Here the CDR3 reads CASSYAAVDYGYTF. The CDR3 DNA is TGTGCCAGCAGTTACGCAGCGGTGGACTATGGCTACACCTTC.

In its sample, this clonotype was seen a few times. The chain links TRBV11-2 to TRBJ2-7; TRBD2 matches at 7 bases. Germline CDR1 SGHAT, CDR2 FQNNGV. The CDR3 has 15 amino acids. V was clipped by 0 bases and J by 3 bases; unmatched bases: 5. The CDR3 spells CASSLDATSVYEQYF. CDR3 coding DNA: TGTGCCAGCAGCTTAGATGCCACTAGCGTCTACGAGCAGTACTTC.

This clonotype was detected only a few times. The chain uses TRBV29-1 and TRBJ1-1; weak D call: TRBD1 (6 bases). V lost 1 base and J 5 bases, leaving 14 bases between the germline ends. CDR1 and CDR2 (germline): SQVTM, ANQGSEA. The CDR3 sequence is 14 residues long. This CDR3 reads CSVEGPRGFTEAFF. CDR3 DNA sequence: TGCAGCGTTGAAGGGCCTAGGGGGTTTACTGAAGCTTTCTTT.

The chain couples TRBV18 to TRBJ1-6; 9 nucleotides line up with TRBD1. The CDR3 runs to 15 residues. The ends lost 8 bases at V and 9 bases at J; junction bases unmatched: 11. Germline assignment: CDR1 KGHSH and CDR2 LQKENI. The CDR3 spells CASRPGQGQASPLHF. CDR3 sequence (DNA): TGTGCCAGCCGCCCGGGACAGGGTCAAGCTTCACCCCTCCACTTT.

This clonotype was counted ten times or more. The chain carries TRBV7-2 and TRBJ1-5; D remains unclear. Per the germline V gene, CDR1 is SGHTA and CDR2 is FQGNSA. V was shortened by 1 base and J by 1 base, with 11 bases between the two germline ends. The CDR3 length is 16 residues. The DNA for the CDR3 is TGTGCCAGCAGCTTAGTGTTTGGTTGGAGCAATCAGCCCCAGCATTTT. This encodes CASSLVFGWSNQPQHF.

The chain has TRBV7-6 and TRBJ2-5; either TRBD1 or TRBD2 may fit D (5 bases each). Germline loops: CDR1 SGHVS, CDR2 FNYEAQ. The CDR3 is 15 amino acids. V was pared by 5 bases and J by 5 bases, with 18 bases between. The CDR3 DNA sequence: TGTGCCAGCAGCCCAGAGTTCGGGGCTTCGGAGACCCAGTACTTC. Translation: CASSPEFGASETQYF.

CDR3 amino acids: CASSELGQRYGYTF. The CDR3 bases are TGTGCCAGCAGTGAATTGGGACAGCGCTATGGCTACACCTTC. The chain couples TRBV25-1 to TRBJ1-2; TRBD1 matches at 7 bases. This CDR3 comprises 14 residues. Per germline, CDR1 MGHDK and CDR2 SYGVNS. V shed 1 base and J 4 bases; nucleotides not matched to a gene: 3.

This clonotype was detected many times. This sequence joins TRBV29-1 and TRBJ2-2, with D perhaps TRBD1 (5 bases). CDR3 size: 11 residues. Trimming stripped 4 bases from V and 6 bases from J, with 6 bases between. The germline V gene encodes CDR1 SQVTM and CDR2 ANQGSEA. The CDR3 DNA follows: TGCAGCGTTGTCAGGGCCGGGGAGCTGTTTTTT. Its translation: CSVVRAGELFF.

The table lists this clonotype with a few counts. The V gene is TRBV12-3 or TRBV12-4, the J gene TRBJ2-7; TRBD1 aligns across 9 bases. V was pared by 5 bases and J by 3 bases, with 5 bases of the junction left unmatched. The CDR3 has 14 amino acids. CDR3 sequence: CASSRTGQGYEQYF. In DNA, the CDR3 is TGTGCCAGCAGTAGAACGGGACAGGGCTACGAGCAGTACTTC.

Notes on this clonotype: This CDR3 is missing its conserved last phenylalanine or tryptophan, likely due to a read error. It is unclear where the CDR3 begins or ends on the DNA, so no DNA is shown, and the CDR3 is as TCRdb lists it. This rearrangement joins TRBV7-9 to TRBJ1-3. The CDR3 is 9 amino acids in total, end residues counted. Germline V gene data show CDR1 as SEHNR and CDR2 as FQNEAQ (reference sequence). This CDR3 is CASSRSSSR.

The chain recombines TRBV29-1 with TRBJ1-5, with no clear D. From germline, CDR1 is SQVTM and CDR2 ANQGSEA. CDR3 size: 14 residues. Trimming took 3 bases from V and 5 from J, leaving 14 bases between them. The CDR3 spells CSVDLRARDQPQHF. The CDR3 DNA reads TGCAGCGTTGATCTGAGGGCGCGTGATCAGCCCCAGCATTTT.

The chain recombines TRBV4-1 with TRBJ1-4; TRBD1 matches 9 bases. V dropped 1 base and J dropped 7; count of bases not matched to a gene: 7. The length of the CDR3 is 16 residues. Germline CDR1 MGHRA, CDR2 YSYEKL. The CDR3 protein is CASSQAPGQGGEKLFF. CDR3 coding DNA: TGCGCCAGCAGCCAAGCCCCGGGACAGGGCGGTGAAAAACTGTTTTTT.

Details on this clonotype: The junction departs from the called germline gene at one end, perhaps through a read error. The chain is built from TRBV4-1 and TRBJ1-5; 8 bases are a match to TRBD1. The CDR3 covers 17 residues. The germline CDR1 and CDR2 sequences are MGHRA and YSYEKL. In DNA, the CDR3 is TGTGCCAGCAGCTTGGATAGGACAGGGCTGGACCATCAGCCCCAGCATTTT. Protein sequence: CASSLDRTGLDHQPQHF.

This chain joins TRBV28 and TRBJ1-5; the match to TRBD1 covers 7 bases. CDR1 and CDR2 (germline): MDHEN, SYDVKM. Trimming took 4 bases from V and 0 from J; bases not matched to a gene: 6. CDR3 length: 16 residues. The CDR3 here is CASSSRQGFSNQPQHF. In DNA, the CDR3 is TGTGCCAGCAGTTCCCGACAGGGCTTTAGCAATCAGCCCCAGCATTTT.

This clonotype was recorded a few times. J is TRBJ2-7 and V is TRBV5-1; 11 positions match TRBD2. The V segment lost 3 bases and the J segment 7 bases; nucleotides outside the gene matches: 6. The germline CDR1 and CDR2 sequences are SGHRS and YFSETQ. This CDR3 is built from 14 residues. CDR3 region: CASSSGLAAEEQYF. In nucleotides, the CDR3 is TGCGCCAGCAGCTCGGGACTAGCGGCGGAAGAGCAGTACTTC. Full variable domain (outside the CDR3, taken from reference TRBV5-1 and TRBJ2-7): KAGVTQTPRYLIKTRGQQVTLSCSPISGHRSVSWYQQTPGQGLQFLFEYFSETQRNKGNFPGRFSGRQFSNSRSEMNVSTLELGDSALYLCASSSGLAAEEQYFGPGTRLTVT.

The chain is built from TRBV9 and TRBJ1-1; D possibly corresponds to TRBD1 (5 bases). The germline V and J ends were trimmed by 5 bases and 4 bases, with 15 bases remaining between them. The CDR3 has 14 residues. From germline, CDR1 is SGDLS and CDR2 YYNGEE. The CDR3: CASSAADGGTEAFF. DNA of the CDR3: TGTGCCAGCAGTGCCGCTGACGGGGGCACTGAAGCTTTCTTT.

A remark on this clonotype: The junction and the germline gene differ at one end; a read error may be behind it. The CDR3 spells CASSQGGSNQSQHF. CDR3 nucleotides: TGTGCCAGCAGCCAAGGGGGAAGCAATCAGTCCCAGCATTTT. The chain is built from TRBV3-1 and TRBJ1-5; D is undetermined. The CDR3 covers 14 residues. The germline gives CDR1 LGHDT, CDR2 YNNKEL (reference sequence).

With regard to this clonotype: A much larger clone sits a single nucleotide away, making a read error possible. The chain is built from TRBV29-1 and TRBJ2-7, with 9 bases aligning to TRBD2. After removal of 7 bases from V and 6 bases from J, the junction contained 10 bases not matched to a gene. Germline V lookup: CDR1 SQVTM, CDR2 ANQGSEA. The CDR3 consists of 13 residues. CDR3 region: CSDGVAGVSEQYF. In nucleotides, the CDR3 is TGCAGCGATGGGGTAGCGGGAGTTTCCGAGCAGTACTTC.